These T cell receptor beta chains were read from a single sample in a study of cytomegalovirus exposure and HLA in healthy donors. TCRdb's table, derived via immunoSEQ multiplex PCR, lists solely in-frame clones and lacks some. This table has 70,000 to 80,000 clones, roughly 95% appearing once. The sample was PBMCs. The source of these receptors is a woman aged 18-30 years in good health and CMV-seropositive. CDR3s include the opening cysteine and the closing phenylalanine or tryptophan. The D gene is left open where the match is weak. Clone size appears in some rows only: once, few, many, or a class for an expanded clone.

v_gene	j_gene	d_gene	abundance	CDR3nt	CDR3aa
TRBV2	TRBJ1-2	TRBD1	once	TGTGCCAGCAGTGAAGAAGACAGGGCTGGGGGCTACACCTTC	CASSEEDRAGGYTF
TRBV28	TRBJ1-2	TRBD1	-	TGTGCCAGCAGTTTAAGGACAGGGGATGGCTACACCTTC	CASSLRTGDGYTF
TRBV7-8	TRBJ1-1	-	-	TGTGCCAGCAGCTTATCATCCTTCTCGGGCACTGAAGCTTTCTTT	CASSLSSFSGTEAFF
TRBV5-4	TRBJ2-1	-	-	TGTGCCAGCAGCTTGAGCTCAGGGTCCAATGAGCAGTTCTTC	CASSLSSGSNEQFF
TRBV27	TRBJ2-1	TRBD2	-	TGTGCCAGCGGTAGCGGGAGTGCATACAATGAGCAGTTCTTC	CASGSGSAYNEQFF
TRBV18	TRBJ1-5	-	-	TGTGCCAGCTCCCCTACAGACAATCAGCCCCAGCATTTT	CASSPTDNQPQHF
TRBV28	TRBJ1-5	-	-	TGTGCCAGCAAAGGCAGGGATCTCCGCAATCAGCCCCAGCATTTT	CASKGRDLRNQPQHF
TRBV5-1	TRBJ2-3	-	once	TGCGCCAGCAGCTTGTCTGGCAGGGGCTCCACAGATACGCAGTATTTT	CASSLSGRGSTDTQYF
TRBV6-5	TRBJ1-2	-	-	TGTGCCAGCAGCCCAGGGTCCAACTATGGCTACACCTTC	CASSPGSNYGYTF
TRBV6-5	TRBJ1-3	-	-	TGTGCCAGCAGTTATGAGCCTGGAAACACCATATATTTT	CASSYEPGNTIYF
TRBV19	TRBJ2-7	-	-	TGTGCCAGTAGTAGCAGGGAAGGGGTCTACGAGCAGTACTTC	CASSSREGVYEQYF
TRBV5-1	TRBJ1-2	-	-	TGCGCCAGCAGCACCCAGGGTCCCTATGGCTACACCTTC	CASSTQGPYGYTF
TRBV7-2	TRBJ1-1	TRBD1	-	TGTGCCAGCAGCTCGTACAGGGGGCACACTGAAGCTTTCTTT	CASSSYRGHTEAFF
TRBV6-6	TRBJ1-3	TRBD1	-	TGTGCCAGCAGACCTAGGACAGGGGCTGGAAACACCATATATTTT	CASRPRTGAGNTIYF
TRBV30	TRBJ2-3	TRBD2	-	TGTGCCTGGAGAGCGGGAGTTAGCACAGATACGCAGTATTTT	CAWRAGVSTDTQYF
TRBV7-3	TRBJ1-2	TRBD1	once	TGTGCCAGCAGCCGGACAGGGGAATTGAACTATGGCTACACCTTC	CASSRTGELNYGYTF